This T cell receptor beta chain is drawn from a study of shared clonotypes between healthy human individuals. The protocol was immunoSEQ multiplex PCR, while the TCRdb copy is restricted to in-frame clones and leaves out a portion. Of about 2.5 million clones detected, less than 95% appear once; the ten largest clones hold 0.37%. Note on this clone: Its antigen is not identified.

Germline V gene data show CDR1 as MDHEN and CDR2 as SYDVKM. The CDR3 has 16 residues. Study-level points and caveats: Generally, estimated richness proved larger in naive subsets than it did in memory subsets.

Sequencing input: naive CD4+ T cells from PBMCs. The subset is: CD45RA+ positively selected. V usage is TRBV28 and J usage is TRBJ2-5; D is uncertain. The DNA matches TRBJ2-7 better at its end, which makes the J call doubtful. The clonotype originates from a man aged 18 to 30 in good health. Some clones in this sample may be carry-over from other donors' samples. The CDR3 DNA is TGTGCCAGCAGTTTATGGGCGACAAGGTGGGACTACGAGCAGTACTTC. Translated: CASSLWATRWDYEQYF.